This TCR beta chain comes out of a study of cytomegalovirus exposure and HLA in healthy donors. Study results and caveats: Data from an earlier analysis indicated that most TCR beta V segments were productive either about 87% or about 30% of the time.

For this clone: What it binds is unknown.

The PCR ran on 60 Vbeta and 13 Jbeta primers. Using immunoSEQ multiplex PCR, the repertoire was profiled, and TCRdb retains in-frame clones only, with some absent. The table includes some 140,000 clones, approximately 80% detected once. Germline CDR1 reads LGHNA; CDR2 reads YNFKEQ. The CDR3 is made up of 16 amino acids. The ends were cut back, 3 bases at V and 0 bases at J, with 12 bases in the middle. The rearrangement links TRBV4-2 to TRBJ1-3, with a possible D match to TRBD1 (6 bases). The sequence derives from a woman between 50 and 59 years old in good health and CMV-seropositive. The sample consisted of PBMCs. Here the CDR3 reads CASSHPGQTSGNTIYF. The CDR3 DNA reads as TGTGCCAGCAGCCACCCCGGACAGACCTCTGGAAACACCATATATTTT.